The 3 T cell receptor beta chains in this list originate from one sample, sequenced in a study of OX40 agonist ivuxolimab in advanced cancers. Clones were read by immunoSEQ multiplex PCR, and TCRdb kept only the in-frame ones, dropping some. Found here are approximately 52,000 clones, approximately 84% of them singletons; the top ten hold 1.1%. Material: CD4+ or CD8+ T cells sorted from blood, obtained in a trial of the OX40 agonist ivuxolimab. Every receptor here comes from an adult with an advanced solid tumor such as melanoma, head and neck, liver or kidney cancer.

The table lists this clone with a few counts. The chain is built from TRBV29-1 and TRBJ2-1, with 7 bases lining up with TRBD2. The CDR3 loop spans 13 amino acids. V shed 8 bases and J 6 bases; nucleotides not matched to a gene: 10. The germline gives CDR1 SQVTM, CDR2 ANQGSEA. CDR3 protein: CSILERGPNEQFF. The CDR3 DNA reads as TGCAGCATTCTAGAGCGGGGTCCCAATGAGCAGTTCTTC.

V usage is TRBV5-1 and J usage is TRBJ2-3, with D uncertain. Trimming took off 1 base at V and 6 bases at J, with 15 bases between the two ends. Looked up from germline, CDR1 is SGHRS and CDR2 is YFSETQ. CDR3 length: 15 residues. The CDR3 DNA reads TGCGCCAGCAGCTTGCGCCCGGCAGACGGGGATACGCAGTATTTT. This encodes CASSLRPADGDTQYF.

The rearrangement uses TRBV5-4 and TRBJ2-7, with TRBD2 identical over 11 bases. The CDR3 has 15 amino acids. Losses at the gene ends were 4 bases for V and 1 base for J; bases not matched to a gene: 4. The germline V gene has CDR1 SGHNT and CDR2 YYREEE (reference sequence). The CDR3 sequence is CASSPRLAGSYEQYF. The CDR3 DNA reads TGTGCCAGCAGCCCTAGACTAGCGGGATCCTACGAGCAGTACTTC.